Below are 8 T cell receptor beta chains sequenced from a single sample in a study of blood T cell repertoires in COVID-19. Only in-frame clones appear in the TCRdb table, and some are missing; sequencing was by immunoSEQ multiplex PCR. The table has 200,000 to 250,000 clones, around nine tenths seen once. Sequenced sample: PBMCs or T cells enriched from blood (not recorded which). The receptors come from a man in his thirties or forties who had recovered from COVID-19.

This clone was observed a handful of times. This chain joins TRBV11-2 and TRBJ2-7, with D perhaps TRBD1 (6 bases). This CDR3 spans 16 amino acids. Trimming removed 2 bases from V and 4 bases from J, with 18 bases in between. The germline gives CDR1 SGHAT, CDR2 FQNNGV. Written as DNA, the CDR3 is TGTGCCAGCAGCTTATTTACAGGGACAAAGGAGTACGAGCAGTACTTC. This codes for CASSLFTGTKEYEQYF.

This chain uses TRBV5-6 with TRBJ1-2; possible D gene TRBD1, 6 bases. The CDR3 totals 19 residues. The germline V gene encodes CDR1 SGHDT and CDR2 YYEEEE. Trimming pared 6 bases from V and 4 bases from J, leaving 31 bases between. CDR3 bases: TGTGCCAGCAACATACAGGGAAACTCCTTCGGGATAAGTATCTATGGCTACACCTTC. Its translation is CASNIQGNSFGISIYGYTF.

The genes are TRBV5-1 and TRBJ1-2, with 7 bases that match TRBD1. Per the germline V gene, CDR1 is SGHRS and CDR2 is YFSETQ. This CDR3 comprises 14 residues. V was clipped by 0 bases and J by 1 base; unmatched bases: 0. The CDR3 reads CASSLGDSNYGYTF. CDR3 in DNA: TGCGCCAGCAGCTTGGGGGACAGTAACTATGGCTACACCTTC.

The chain recombines TRBV7-8 with TRBJ2-3, with D possibly matching TRBD1 (5 bases). The CDR3 has 13 amino acids. V was cut by 7 bases and J by 6 bases, with 14 bases left in between. Looked up from germline, CDR1 is SGHVS and CDR2 is FQNEAQ. The CDR3 loop is CASTERRQDTQYF. The CDR3 nucleotides read TGTGCCAGCACGGAACGTCGACAGGATACGCAGTATTTT.

The V and J genes are TRBV10-3 and TRBJ2-7, with TRBD2 as a possible D gene (6 bases). The CDR3 extends over 14 amino acids. The germline gives CDR1 ENHRY, CDR2 SYGVKD. Trimming cost V 3 bases and J 2 bases, with 11 bases left between them. The CDR3 region is CAISETSRTYEQYF. CDR3 sequence (DNA): TGTGCCATCAGTGAAACTAGCAGAACCTACGAGCAGTACTTC.

This chain connects TRBV6-4 to TRBJ2-3, with D uncertain. CDR3 length equals 14 residues. Germline CDR1 and CDR2: MRHNA and SNTAGT. V gave up 0 bases and J gave up 8 bases, with 12 bases separating them. This chain's CDR3 is CASSDSMWSGTQYF. The CDR3 DNA reads TGTGCCAGCAGTGACTCGATGTGGTCCGGTACGCAGTATTTT.

V usage is TRBV30 and J usage is TRBJ1-5, with 12 bases lining up with TRBD1. This CDR3 has 16 residues. Germline assignment: CDR1 GTSNPN and CDR2 SVGIG (reference sequence). V lost 3 bases, J lost 6 bases, and 9 bases stayed unmatched. Here the CDR3 DNA reads TGTGCCTGGAGCGAGCCTGGGACAGGGGGCCGTCAGCCCCAGCATTTT. It translates to CAWSEPGTGGRQPQHF.

The rearrangement links TRBV7-3 to TRBJ2-3; D ambiguous. The CDR3 length is 14 residues. Germline CDR1 reads SGHTA; CDR2 reads FQGTGA. Deletions cut 3 bases from V and 3 bases from J, with 10 bases between. The CDR3, as DNA: TGTGCCAGCAGCTTTGACCCAGGTACAGATACGCAGTATTTT. It translates to CASSFDPGTDTQYF.